Sequencing of this T cell receptor beta chain was carried out in a study of CD8+ T cells in alopecia areata. Germline V lookup: CDR1 SSHAT, CDR2 FNYEAQ (reference sequence). The CDR3 has 15 amino acids. Study-wide results and caveats: Scalp and blood samples kept many expanded lesional clones throughout tofacitinib.

The authors extracted RNA and reverse transcribed it into cDNA as the sequencing template. The method was immunoSEQ multiplex PCR; TCRdb's version includes in-frame clones alone and lacks a portion of them. Counted here are fewer than 350,000 clones, 58% occurring once; the ten biggest clones make up less than 2%. The treatment is: oral pan-JAK inhibitor, 5-10 mg twice daily. It was from alopecia areata patients that lesional scalp punch biopsies and peripheral blood were collected. Worth noting for this clone: Its antigen remains unidentified. The junction departs from the called germline gene at one end, perhaps through a read error.

This sequence originates from a human donor with alopecia areata. The sample here was CD4+ T cells sorted from blood, taken at week 24, from a patient treated with tofacitinib. The chain joins TRBV7-7 to TRBJ2-1, with 8 bases that match TRBD2. The CDR3 here is CASSLRRGGWNEQFF. The CDR3 DNA reads TGTGCTAGCAGCTTAAGACGGGGGGGTTGGAATGAGCAGTTCTTC.